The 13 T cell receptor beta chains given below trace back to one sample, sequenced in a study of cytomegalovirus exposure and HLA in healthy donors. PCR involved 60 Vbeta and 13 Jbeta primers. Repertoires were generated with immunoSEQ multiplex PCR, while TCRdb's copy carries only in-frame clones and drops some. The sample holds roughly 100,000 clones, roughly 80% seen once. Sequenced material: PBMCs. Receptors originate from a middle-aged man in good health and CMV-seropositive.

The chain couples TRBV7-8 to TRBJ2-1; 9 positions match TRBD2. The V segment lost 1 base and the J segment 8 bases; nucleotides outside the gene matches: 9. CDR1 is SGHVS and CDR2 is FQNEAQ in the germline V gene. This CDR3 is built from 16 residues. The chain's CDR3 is CASSLGLAAQGDEQFF. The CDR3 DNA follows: TGTGCCAGCAGCTTAGGACTAGCGGCACAGGGCGATGAGCAGTTCTTC.

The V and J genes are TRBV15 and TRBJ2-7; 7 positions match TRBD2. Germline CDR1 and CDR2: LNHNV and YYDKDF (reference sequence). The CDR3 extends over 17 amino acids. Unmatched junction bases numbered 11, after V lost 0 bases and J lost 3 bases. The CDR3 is CATSRDPRGRNLYEQYF. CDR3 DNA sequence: TGTGCCACCAGCAGAGATCCGCGGGGGAGGAACCTCTACGAGCAGTACTTC.

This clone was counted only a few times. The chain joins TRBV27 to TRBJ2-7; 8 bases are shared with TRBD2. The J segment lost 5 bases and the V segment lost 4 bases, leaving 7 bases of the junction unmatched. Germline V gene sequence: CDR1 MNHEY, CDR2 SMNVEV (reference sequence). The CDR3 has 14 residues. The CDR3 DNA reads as TGTGCCAGCAGTTATAGCGGGAAGGGTGACGAGCAGTACTTC. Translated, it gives CASSYSGKGDEQYF.

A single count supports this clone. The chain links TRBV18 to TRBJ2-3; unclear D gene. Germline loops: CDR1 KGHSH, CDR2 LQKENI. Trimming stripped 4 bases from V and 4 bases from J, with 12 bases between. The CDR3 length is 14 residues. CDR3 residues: CASSLAARPDTQYF. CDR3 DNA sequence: TGTGCCAGCTCACTTGCGGCGCGCCCAGATACGCAGTATTTT.

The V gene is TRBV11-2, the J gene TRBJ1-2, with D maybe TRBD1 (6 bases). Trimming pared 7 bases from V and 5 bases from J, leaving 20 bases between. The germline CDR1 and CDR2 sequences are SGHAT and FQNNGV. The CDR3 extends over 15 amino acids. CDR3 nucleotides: TGTGCCAGCACCTCCGGGCTACAGGGTCGGTATGGCTACACCTTC. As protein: CASTSGLQGRYGYTF.

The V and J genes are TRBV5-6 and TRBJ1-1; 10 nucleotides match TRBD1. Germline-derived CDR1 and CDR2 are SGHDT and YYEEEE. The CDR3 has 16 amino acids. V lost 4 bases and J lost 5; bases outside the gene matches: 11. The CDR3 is CASSPGQGRTGTEAFF. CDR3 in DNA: TGTGCCAGCAGCCCGGGACAGGGGCGAACGGGGACTGAAGCTTTCTTT.

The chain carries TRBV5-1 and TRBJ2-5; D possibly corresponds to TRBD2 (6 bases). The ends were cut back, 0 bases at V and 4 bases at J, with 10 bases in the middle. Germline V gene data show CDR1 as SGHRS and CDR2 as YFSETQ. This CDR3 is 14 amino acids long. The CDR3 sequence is CASSLGAGRETQYF. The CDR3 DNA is TGCGCCAGCAGCTTGGGTGCGGGGAGAGAGACCCAGTACTTC.

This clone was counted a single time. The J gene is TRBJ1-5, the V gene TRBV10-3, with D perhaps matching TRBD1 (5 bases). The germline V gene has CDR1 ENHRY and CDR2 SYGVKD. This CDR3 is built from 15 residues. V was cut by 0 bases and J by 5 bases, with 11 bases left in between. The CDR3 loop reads CAISESFREDQPQHF. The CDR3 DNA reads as TGTGCCATCAGTGAGTCGTTCAGGGAGGATCAGCCCCAGCATTTT.

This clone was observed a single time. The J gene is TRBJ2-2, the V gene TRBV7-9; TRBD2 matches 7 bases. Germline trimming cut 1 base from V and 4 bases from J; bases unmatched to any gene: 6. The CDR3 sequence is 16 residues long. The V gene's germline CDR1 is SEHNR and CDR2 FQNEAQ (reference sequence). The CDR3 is CASSLVAGVFTGELFF. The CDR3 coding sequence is TGTGCCAGCAGCTTAGTTGCGGGAGTATTCACCGGGGAGCTGTTTTTT. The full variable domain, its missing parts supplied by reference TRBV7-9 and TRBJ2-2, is DTGVSQNPRHKITKRGQNVTFRCDPISEHNRLYWYRQTLGQGPEFLTYFQNEAQLEKSRLLSDRFSAERPKGSFSTLEIQRTEQGDSAMYLCASSLVAGVFTGELFFGEGSRLTVL.

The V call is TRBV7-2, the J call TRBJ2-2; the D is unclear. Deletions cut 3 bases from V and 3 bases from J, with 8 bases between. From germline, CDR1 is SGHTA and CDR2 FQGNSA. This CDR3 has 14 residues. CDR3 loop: CASSFYPYTGELFF. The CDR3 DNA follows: TGTGCCAGCAGCTTTTATCCGTACACCGGGGAGCTGTTTTTT.

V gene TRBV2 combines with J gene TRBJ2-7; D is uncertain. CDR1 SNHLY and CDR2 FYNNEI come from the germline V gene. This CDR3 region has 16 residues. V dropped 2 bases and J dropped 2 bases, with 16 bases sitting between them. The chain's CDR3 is CASSELTGSRTYEQYF. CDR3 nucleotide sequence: TGTGCCAGCAGTGAACTAACCGGGTCGAGAACCTACGAGCAGTACTTC.

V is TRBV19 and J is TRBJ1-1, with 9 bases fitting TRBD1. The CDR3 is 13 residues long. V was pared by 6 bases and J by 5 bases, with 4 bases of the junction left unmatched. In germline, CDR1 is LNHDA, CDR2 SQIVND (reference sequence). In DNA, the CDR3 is TGTGCCAGTAGCGGGACAGGGCTTACTGAAGCTTTCTTT. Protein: CASSGTGLTEAFF.

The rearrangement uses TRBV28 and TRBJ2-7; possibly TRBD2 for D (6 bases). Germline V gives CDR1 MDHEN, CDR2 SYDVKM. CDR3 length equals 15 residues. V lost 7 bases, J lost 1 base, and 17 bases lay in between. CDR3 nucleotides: TGTGCCAGCACCACAGGCGGGGCATGGTCCTACGAGCAGTACTTC. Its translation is CASTTGGAWSYEQYF.